This T cell receptor beta chain originates from a study of T cell repertoires in cytomegalovirus infection. Study at large: CMV infection and matching HLA type were both indicated by public TCR beta signatures.

The sample holds many counts of this clonotype. Each CDR3 protein gets one entry after TCRdb re-called the reads with MiXCR. This sample has 400,000 to 550,000 distinct CDR3 sequences, with around 10% found just once. The CDR3 runs to 13 residues. In germline, CDR1 is MNHEY, CDR2 SVGEGT. Trimming shortened V by 7 bases and J by 2 bases, and 9 bases separated the two germline ends. J is TRBJ1-3 and V is TRBV6-2 or TRBV6-3; no reliable D call. The clonotype originates from a human donor in good health (CMV status not recorded). Some clones in this sample may be carry-over from other donors' samples. The sequenced sample was PBMCs. CDR3 DNA: TGTGCCAGCAAAGAAGAAACTGGAAACACCATATATTTT. Protein: CASKEETGNTIYF.